This TCR beta chain was recovered during a study of cytomegalovirus exposure and HLA in healthy donors. The junction had 7 bases not matched to a gene; V was cut back by 8 bases and J by 2 bases. This CDR3 region has 15 residues. CDR1 MNHEY and CDR2 SMNVEV come from the germline V gene (reference sequence). The validation cohort, a group of 130 or so subjects, included the donors and was separate from the approximately 670-subject first cohort. Notes on the study in general: It was reportedly the case that the classifier diagnosed cytomegalovirus status with high specificity and sensitivity. The authors listed over 150 TCR beta chains as cytomegalovirus-associated.

Assay: immunoSEQ multiplex PCR; the TCRdb copy retains only in-frame clones and omits some. The top ten clones hold roughly 3% of a sample with about 110,000 clones, roughly 84% of them seen once. The sample holds one count of this clone. No antigen is known for it. Material: PBMCs. The rearrangement links TRBV27 to TRBJ2-1; 9 bases match TRBD1. The TCR originated in a woman between 18 and 29 years old in good health and CMV-seronegative. CDR3 in amino acids: CASDSGTGTYNEQFF. Written as DNA, the CDR3 is TGTGCCAGCGATTCCGGGACAGGGACCTACAATGAGCAGTTCTTC.